These T cell receptor beta chains were read from a single sample in a study of PD-1 blockade in classical Hodgkin lymphoma. Libraries were prepared by immunoSEQ multiplex PCR; TCRdb keeps only in-frame clonotypes and omits some of them. The sample contains approximately 160,000 clones, nearly 80% of which appear only once. This specimen was peripheral blood mononuclear cells (PBMCs), taken before the second cycle of nivolumab. Every receptor here comes from a human donor with classical Hodgkin lymphoma. The CDR3 runs from the conserved cysteine through the conserved F or W. D genes are given only for firm matches. Some rows mark clone size as missing; the rest say once, few, many or name a class of expanded clone.

.,TRBD1,TRBV28,TRBJ2-1,CASSSPPGTGSGYEQFF
.,TRBD1,TRBV5-4,TRBJ1-3,CASSHGQGDSGNTIYF
.,.,TRBV28,TRBJ1-1,CASSFFWGGRGVEAFF
few,TRBD2,TRBV7-6,TRBJ2-3,CASSTSGGPTDTQYF
.,.,TRBV9,TRBJ2-5,CASSAGIAGEQETQYF
.,.,TRBV4-3,TRBJ2-7,CASSQDRALGTTYEQYF
.,TRBD2,TRBV5-1,TRBJ2-1,CASSSRTSGSLGLNEQFF
.,.,TRBV7-3,TRBJ1-1,CASSLIGGRMNTEAFF
.,.,TRBV7-8,TRBJ1-5,CASSETGGSQPQHF
.,TRBD2,TRBV5-3,TRBJ2-4,CARSPGGAQNIQYF
.,.,TRBV4-2,TRBJ2-3,CASNKGQVTDTQYF
.,.,TRBV4-1,TRBJ2-7,CASSQDGAQQYF
.,.,TRBV7-9,TRBJ1-3,CASSLAWDRGNTIYF
many,TRBD1,TRBV5-1,TRBJ2-2,CASSFSDRATGELFF
.,.,TRBV6-5,TRBJ1-2,CASSYSRPARGYTF
.,TRBD1,TRBV28,TRBJ1-5,CASSLWVGTGYSNQPQHF
few,.,TRBV6-5,TRBJ2-7,CASSYRTGYEQYF
.,.,TRBV4-1,TRBJ1-2,CASSQPRANYGYTF
.,.,TRBV5-4,TRBJ2-1,CASSLDGGNPYNEQFF
once,.,TRBV4-2,TRBJ1-2,CASSQVGVGQLDGYTF
once,.,TRBV10-3,TRBJ2-6,CAIRDSGANVLTF
.,.,TRBV19,TRBJ1-5,CASSIRGSSNQPQHF
.,.,TRBV6-1,TRBJ1-5,CASSLTRYSNQPQHF
few,TRBD2,TRBV5-1,TRBJ2-3,CASSLGLAGAGADTQYF
.,TRBD1,TRBV19,TRBJ2-7,CASSTQGVYEQYF
.,.,TRBV20-1,TRBJ2-7,CSARPGYEQYF
.,.,TRBV6-5,TRBJ1-4,CASSQGPNEKLFF
.,.,TRBV5-1,TRBJ2-5,CASSLVRETQYF
.,.,TRBV7-3,TRBJ1-1,CASSSKPRTEAFF
.,TRBD2,TRBV4-1,TRBJ2-3,CASSQDASGGPGATDTQYF
.,TRBD1,TRBV23-1,TRBJ2-7,CASSQDGQGDYEQYF
many,.,TRBV7-2,TRBJ2-7,CASSLGPASYEQYF
few,.,TRBV9,TRBJ1-4,CASSPGEYEKLFF
.,TRBD1,TRBV5-1,TRBJ2-7,CASSLSAGTGGEQYF
few,.,TRBV7-9,TRBJ1-6,CASSSRDLSGPLHF
.,TRBD1,TRBV9,TRBJ2-2,CASSIRQGGYTGELFF
many,.,TRBV6-6,TRBJ2-7,CASSYSKGFSYEQYF
once,.,TRBV7-8,TRBJ1-2,CASSLAPGLTRNYGYTF
.,.,TRBV7-2,TRBJ1-1,CASSLKVVTEAFF
.,TRBD1,TRBV29-1,TRBJ1-1,CSVEDRANTEAFF
.,.,TRBV9,TRBJ1-3,CASSVQGAGNTIYF
.,.,TRBV19,TRBJ2-3,CASSPPGETDTQYF
.,TRBD1,TRBV28,TRBJ1-1,CASSTGDDTEAFF
few,TRBD2,TRBV6-5,TRBJ2-3,CASSPGRRGVQYF
.,.,TRBV2,TRBJ1-5,CASSTERTESNQPQHF
.,.,TRBV15,TRBJ2-7,CATSRVGGQIDEQYF
.,TRBD1,TRBV19,TRBJ2-1,CASSRGRTGPYNEQFF
.,TRBD2,TRBV7-7,TRBJ2-2,CASSSGTSGDSGELFF
once,.,TRBV7-2,TRBJ1-2,CASSLGSQGRGGYTF
few,.,TRBV28,TRBJ2-5,CASSHTQETQYF